The next 18 T cell receptor beta chains were all read from a single sample in a study of CD8 T cells in ankylosing spondylitis (dated by TCRdb to 2016 to 2017). Overall results and qualifications from the work: Blood from ankylosing spondylitis patients appeared to be characterized by a TCR beta motif composed of several highly homologous amino acid variants.

The method behind the library was 5' RACE. The instrument given in TCRdb is Illumina HiSeq 2500. In-frame beta chains were kept once TCRdb had trimmed the public reads at Q25 with fastp and called clones with MiXCR. Each CDR3 protein appears once, grouped with its most common genes and DNA. In this sample the table shows over 450,000 distinct CDR3 sequences, approximately 12% of which occur a single time. About 6.8% of the sample rests with the top ten. What these receptors recognize is not known. Sequencing used blood, either unsorted or a sorted T cell fraction (not recorded which). The receptors shown here come from a male donor with ankylosing spondylitis.

This clonotype was observed many times. V usage is TRBV15 and J usage is TRBJ2-1; D gene unclear. Germline V lookup: CDR1 LNHNV, CDR2 YYDKDF (reference sequence). This CDR3 has 13 residues. Deletions cut 0 bases from V and 8 bases from J, with 8 bases between. The CDR3 bases are TGTGCCACCAGCAGAGATTTGGGCTATGAGCAGTTCTTC. Its translation is CATSRDLGYEQFF.

This clonotype was observed many times. The chain joins TRBV25-1 to TRBJ2-1, with 12 bases fitting TRBD2. The germline V gene encodes CDR1 MGHDK and CDR2 SYGVNS. This CDR3 is 17 amino acids long. The V segment lost 3 bases and the J segment 6 bases; nucleotides outside the gene matches: 9. The CDR3 sequence is CASSDQKTSGSLNEQFF. The CDR3 DNA follows: TGTGCCAGCAGTGATCAGAAGACTAGCGGGAGTCTCAATGAGCAGTTCTTC.

The V and J genes are TRBV14 and TRBJ2-5; 7 bases align to TRBD1. Germline CDR1 reads SGHDN; CDR2 reads FVKESK. The junction had 9 bases not matched to a gene; V was cut back by 0 bases and J by 2 bases. This CDR3 region has 17 residues. CDR3 DNA: TGTGCCAGCAGCCAAGATGAGACAGGGTTCCGTCAAGAGACCCAGTACTTC. Protein: CASSQDETGFRQETQYF.

The V and J genes are TRBV5-1 and TRBJ1-1; 9 bases align to TRBD1. The length of the CDR3 is 16 residues. The J segment lost 5 bases and the V segment lost 4 bases, leaving 12 bases of the junction unmatched. From germline, CDR1 is SGHRS and CDR2 YFSETQ. The CDR3 sequence is CASSMGQGLVSTEAFF. CDR3 coding DNA: TGCGCCAGCAGCATGGGACAGGGCCTCGTGAGTACTGAAGCTTTCTTT.

The J gene is TRBJ2-1, the V gene TRBV4-1; TRBD1 matches at 8 bases. The CDR3 has 15 residues. Per germline, CDR1 MGHRA and CDR2 YSYEKL. V shed 1 base and J 6 bases; nucleotides not matched to a gene: 5. CDR3 bases: TGCGCCAGCAGCCAAGGTCAGGGGGCGCGCAATGAGCAGTTCTTC. It specifies CASSQGQGARNEQFF.

V usage is TRBV2 and J usage is TRBJ2-5; D uncertain. Germline V gene data show CDR1 as SNHLY and CDR2 as FYNNEI. V was clipped by 3 bases and J by 2 bases, with 10 bases between them. The CDR3 length is 14 residues. CDR3 region: CASSELSVQETQYF. The DNA of the CDR3 is TGTGCCAGCAGTGAGCTGTCAGTTCAAGAGACCCAGTACTTC. Full variable domain (outside the CDR3, taken from reference TRBV2 and TRBJ2-5): EPEVTQTPSHQVTQMGQEVILRCVPISNHLYFYWYRQILGQKVEFLVSFYNNEISEKSEIFDDQFSVERPDGSNFTLKIRSTKLEDSAMYFCASSELSVQETQYFGPGTRLLVL.

This clonotype has at least ten counts. The chain joins TRBV20-1 to TRBJ2-5, with 9 bases lining up with TRBD2. V gave up 6 bases and J gave up 5 bases; unmatched junction bases: 7. The CDR3 runs 13 residues. Germline V gene sequence: CDR1 DFQATT, CDR2 SNEGSKA (reference sequence). The chain's CDR3 is CSASPSGKETQYF. CDR3 sequence (DNA): TGCAGTGCGTCTCCTAGCGGGAAGGAGACCCAGTACTTC.

This clonotype showed up just a few times. The rearrangement uses TRBV7-9 and TRBJ2-1, with TRBD2 identical over 11 bases. Germline values: CDR1 SEHNR, CDR2 FQNEAQ (reference sequence). V was clipped by 11 bases and J by 5 bases; unmatched bases: 8. This CDR3 is built from 14 residues. The CDR3, as DNA: TGTGCCGAAACGGGACTAGCGGACAACAATGAGCAGTTCTTC. This codes for CAETGLADNNEQFF.

V usage is TRBV20-1 and J usage is TRBJ1-1; 8 positions agree with TRBD1. The CDR3 contains 13 residues. V lost 3 bases to trimming and J lost 6 bases; unmatched junction nucleotides: 6. Germline V gene data show CDR1 as DFQATT and CDR2 as SNEGSKA (reference sequence). The chain's CDR3 is CSASGGQAAEAFF. CDR3 bases: TGCAGTGCTAGTGGGGGACAGGCGGCTGAAGCTTTCTTT.

This sequence joins TRBV9 and TRBJ2-5; 10 positions match TRBD2. Germline CDR1 is SGDLS and CDR2 is YYNGEE. V was pared by 3 bases and J by 4 bases, with 9 bases of the junction left unmatched. CDR3 length: 16 residues. The CDR3 bases are TGTGCCAGCAGCGACTCTAGCGGGAGAGGGGGAGAGACCCAGTACTTC. Protein product: CASSDSSGRGGETQYF.

This clonotype was seen just once. This CDR3 is missing its conserved last phenylalanine or tryptophan, likely due to a read error. The V call is TRBV20-1, the J call TRBJ1-5; D is perhaps TRBD1 (6 bases). CDR1 is DFQATT, CDR2 SNEGSKA, per germline (reference sequence). With 0 bases removed from V and 4 bases from J, the gap between germline ends came to 10 bases. This CDR3 region has 14 residues. This chain's CDR3 is CSARDGQINQPQHL. In DNA, the CDR3 is TGCAGTGCTAGAGACGGACAGATTAATCAGCCCCAGCATTTA.

This clonotype was seen many times. The chain links TRBV12-3 or TRBV12-4 to TRBJ1-3, with D unresolved. CDR3 length equals 15 residues. V was clipped by 7 bases and J by 0 bases, with 13 bases between them. CDR3 sequence: CASTDTEFSGNTIYF. The CDR3 region has the DNA TGTGCCAGCACGGATACTGAGTTCTCTGGAAACACCATATATTTT.

V usage is TRBV11-3 and J usage is TRBJ2-5; no clear D gene. The CDR3 is made up of 13 amino acids. Between the trimmed V and J ends, which lost 0 bases and 5 bases, there was a span of 7 bases. Germline values: CDR1 SGHNT, CDR2 YENEEA. CDR3 sequence (DNA): TGTGCCAGCAGCTTAGATCTTTTGGAGACCCAGTACTTC. It encodes CASSLDLLETQYF. Full variable domain (outside the CDR3, taken from reference TRBV11-3 and TRBJ2-5): EAGVVQSPRYKIIEKKQPVAFWCNPISGHNTLYWYLQNLGQGPELLIRYENEEAVDDSQLPKDRFSAERLKGVDSTLKIQPAELGDSAVYLCASSLDLLETQYFGPGTRLLVL.

A few counts support this clonotype. The rearrangement links TRBV18 to TRBJ1-1; a weak D match, TRBD1 (6 bases). The CDR3 loop spans 16 amino acids. Germline loops: CDR1 KGHSH, CDR2 LQKENI. V was cut by 3 bases and J by 5 bases, with 19 bases left in between. The CDR3 here is CASSPRDTPTGTEAFF. The CDR3, as DNA: TGTGCCAGCTCACCCCGGGACACTCCAACGGGGACTGAAGCTTTCTTT.

This clonotype was observed a few times. The J gene is TRBJ1-5, the V gene TRBV12-3 or TRBV12-4; a possible D gene is TRBD1 (6 bases). V dropped 3 bases and J dropped 3 bases, with 12 bases sitting between them. The CDR3 sequence is 15 residues long. Here the CDR3 DNA reads TGTGCCAGCAGTTTGTCACAGGGATTCAATCAGCCCCAGCATTTT. This codes for CASSLSQGFNQPQHF.

V is TRBV9 and J is TRBJ2-2; D gene unclear. CDR3 size: 14 residues. Trimming took off 3 bases at V and 3 bases at J, with 9 bases between the two ends. The V gene's germline CDR1 is SGDLS and CDR2 YYNGEE. The CDR3, as DNA: TGTGCCAGCAGCGAGGGCCTTGACACCGGGGAGCTGTTTTTT. Encoded protein: CASSEGLDTGELFF. The whole variable domain, remainder taken from reference TRBV9 and TRBJ2-2, is DSGVTQTPKHLITATGQRVTLRCSPRSGDLSVYWYQQSLDQGLQFLIQYYNGEERAKGNILERFSAQQFPDLHSELNLSSLELGDSALYFCASSEGLDTGELFFGEGSRLTVL.

This chain connects TRBV12-5 to TRBJ1-5; no clear D gene. Germline V gene data show CDR1 as LGHNT and CDR2 as FRNRAP. CDR3 size: 14 residues. The ends were cut back, 1 base at V and 8 bases at J, with 12 bases in the middle. This CDR3 reads CASGLGPREEPQHF. CDR3 DNA sequence: TGTGCTAGTGGTTTGGGGCCGCGAGAGGAGCCCCAGCATTTT.

The chain couples TRBV29-1 to TRBJ1-1; D unclear. The CDR3 spans 13 residues. CDR1 and CDR2 (germline): SQVTM, ANQGSEA. Trimming took off 5 bases at V and 2 bases at J, with 12 bases between the two ends. For the CDR3, the DNA is TGCAGCGTTTGTAGCAGAATAAACACTGAAGCTTTCTTT. Translated, it gives CSVCSRINTEAFF. The full variable domain, completed using reference TRBV29-1 and TRBJ1-1, is SAVISQKPSRDICQRGTSLTIQCQVDSQVTMMFWYRQQPGQSLTLIATANQGSEATYESGFVIDKFPISRPNLTFSTLTVSNMSPEDSSIYLCSVCSRINTEAFFGQGTRLTVV.